The 8 T cell receptor beta chains below come from one sample, sequenced in a study of regulatory T cells in long-lasting Graves disease. The time point: persistent/refractory GD, antithyroid drugs over 5 years with positive TRAb. The TCR library was prepared using RNA isolated from PBMCs. Libraries of TCR beta came from iRepertoire HTBI primers plus Arm-PCR of CDR3 regions. TCRdb independently ran MiXCR on the multiplex PCR reads; one entry per CDR3 protein. This table holds 650,000 to 700,000 distinct CDR3 sequences, about 30% found once. Sample: peripheral blood mononuclear cells (PBMCs), taken when the disease was refractory, from a patient treated with antithyroid drugs. The receptors originated from a female donor with Graves disease.

The chain couples TRBV11-3 to TRBJ1-1; the D is unclear. V lost 0 bases and J lost 1, with 6 bases in between. This CDR3 comprises 14 residues. Germline-derived CDR1 and CDR2 are SGHNT and YENEEA. The CDR3 loop reads CASSLEQSNTEAFF. CDR3 nucleotides: TGTGCCAGCAGCTTAGAACAATCGAACACTGAAGCTTTCTTT. Combining the CDR3 with reference TRBV11-3 and TRBJ1-1 gives the whole variable domain EAGVVQSPRYKIIEKKQPVAFWCNPISGHNTLYWYLQNLGQGPELLIRYENEEAVDDSQLPKDRFSAERLKGVDSTLKIQPAELGDSAVYLCASSLEQSNTEAFFGQGTRLTVV.

V and J are TRBV6-2 or TRBV6-3 and TRBJ2-3; no reliable D call. Looked up from germline, CDR1 is MNHEY and CDR2 is SVGEGT. There are 12 residues in the CDR3. Deletions cut 2 bases from V and 3 bases from J, with 3 bases between. Written as DNA, the CDR3 is TGTGCCAGCAGTTACGGAACAGATACGCAGTATTTT. Translation: CASSYGTDTQYF.

This clonotype was detected ten times or more. The chain is built from TRBV5-1 and TRBJ1-1; a weak D match, TRBD1 (5 bases). Trimming cost V 4 bases and J 5 bases, with 18 bases left between them. The CDR3 spans 15 residues. Germline-derived CDR1 and CDR2 are SGHRS and YFSETQ. CDR3 bases: TGCGCCAGCAGCCGGGACGACGGCCCTAGGACTGAAGCTTTCTTT. Amino acids: CASSRDDGPRTEAFF. Drawing the rest from reference TRBV5-1 and TRBJ1-1, the complete variable domain is KAGVTQTPRYLIKTRGQQVTLSCSPISGHRSVSWYQQTPGQGLQFLFEYFSETQRNKGNFPGRFSGRQFSNSRSEMNVSTLELGDSALYLCASSRDDGPRTEAFFGQGTRLTVV.

This clonotype was seen repeatedly, ten times or more. CDR3 in amino acids: CASSEDTSNQPQHF. CDR3 nucleotide sequence: TGTGCCAGCAGTGAAGATACGAGCAATCAGCCCCAGCATTTT. The chain couples TRBV2 to TRBJ1-5; no clear D. V was clipped by 1 base and J by 1 base, with 5 bases between them. Per the germline V gene, CDR1 is SNHLY and CDR2 is FYNNEI. The CDR3 runs 14 residues.

The gene calls are TRBV20-1 and TRBJ2-5; TRBD2 is a possible D gene (6 bases). The CDR3 covers 14 residues. The germline gives CDR1 DFQATT, CDR2 SNEGSKA (reference sequence). Trimming pared 5 bases from V and 4 bases from J, leaving 17 bases between. In DNA form, the CDR3 reads TGCAGTGCTGGGGAGGTGGCCCAGGGAGAGACCCAGTACTTC. Amino acid sequence: CSAGEVAQGETQYF.

This clonotype was observed many times. The chain joins TRBV28 to TRBJ2-5; the match to TRBD2 covers 8 bases. The CDR3 length is 15 residues. Trimming at V came to 5 bases and at J to 5 bases, leaving 10 bases not matched to a gene. Germline loops: CDR1 MDHEN, CDR2 SYDVKM. CDR3 residues: CASSARGTSSETQYF. In DNA, the CDR3 is TGTGCCAGCAGTGCCAGAGGGACTAGTTCCGAGACCCAGTACTTC.

V usage is TRBV5-5 and J usage is TRBJ1-2; D is undetermined. The germline V gene has CDR1 SGHKS and CDR2 YYEKEE (reference sequence). The V and J ends lost 4 bases and 6 bases respectively, with 13 bases between them. The CDR3 runs to 13 residues. The CDR3 DNA reads TGTGCCAGCAGCCTAATGGCTGAAGATGGCTACACCTTC. Protein sequence: CASSLMAEDGYTF.

The chain is built from TRBV7-9 and TRBJ1-5, with 8 bases identical to TRBD1. The CDR3 totals 17 residues. The ends lost 4 bases at V and 7 bases at J; junction bases unmatched: 15. Germline assignment: CDR1 SEHNR and CDR2 FQNEAQ (reference sequence). CDR3 sequence reads: CASSSQASRGLGQPQHF. DNA for the CDR3: TGTGCCAGCAGCTCCCAGGCTAGCAGGGGGCTAGGGCAGCCCCAGCATTTT.